A single sample gave rise to the 26 T cell receptor beta chains below, sequenced in a study of blood T cell repertoires in COVID-19 (dated by TCRdb to about 2020). Libraries came from the immunoSEQ multiplex PCR assay. What TCRdb holds here is the immuneACCESS table cut down to in-frame rearrangements. Part of the clones is not present; checked against another copy, under half of the missing clones reflect an unresolved V gene, and the others are unexplained. Present in this sample are a few hundred thousand clones, 83% of which were seen just once. The leading ten clones occupy less than 6% of the sample. Sequencing input: PBMCs or T cells enriched from blood (not recorded which). Receptors originate from a woman aged 50 to 60 who had recovered from COVID-19.

This clone was seen more than once but under ten times. V usage is TRBV27 and J usage is TRBJ1-2, with D possibly matching TRBD1 (6 bases). Per the germline V gene, CDR1 is MNHEY and CDR2 is SMNVEV (reference sequence). CDR3 size: 13 residues. V lost 2 bases and J 8 bases, leaving 12 bases between the germline ends. The DNA of the CDR3 is TGTGCCAGCAGTTTAAGTCAGGGGTGGGGCTACACCTTC. Amino acids: CASSLSQGWGYTF.

The rearrangement uses TRBV4-3 and TRBJ1-2; no clear D gene. CDR1 is LGHNA, CDR2 YSLEER, per germline. The V end lost 3 bases, the J end lost 5 bases, and 4 bases lay between the germline ends. CDR3 length equals 11 residues. CDR3 sequence: CASSHHYGYTF. As DNA, the CDR3 is TGCGCCAGCAGCCACCATTATGGCTACACCTTC.

The genes are TRBV7-9 and TRBJ1-5; D is perhaps TRBD1 (6 bases). The germline gives CDR1 SEHNR, CDR2 FQNEAQ (reference sequence). V was cut by 3 bases and J by 5 bases, with 14 bases left in between. The CDR3 runs to 15 residues. CDR3 in DNA: TGTGCCAGCAGCTTCGTACAGGGTCCTCATCAGCCCCAGCATTTT. It codes for CASSFVQGPHQPQHF.

V is TRBV12-3 or TRBV12-4 and J is TRBJ2-2; 7 nucleotides agree with TRBD1. This CDR3 has 13 amino acids. V lost 5 bases, J lost 5 bases, and 2 bases stayed unmatched. The CDR3 loop reads CASSIQGTGELFF. For the CDR3, the DNA is TGTGCCAGCAGTATACAGGGGACCGGGGAGCTGTTTTTT.

The chain carries TRBV19 and TRBJ2-7, with TRBD1 matching 10 bases. V shed 5 bases and J 4 bases; nucleotides not matched to a gene: 17. The CDR3 has 18 amino acids. CDR1 is LNHDA and CDR2 is SQIVND in the germline V gene (reference sequence). The CDR3 nucleotides are TGTGCCAGTAGTCGACGGAGCGGGACAGGGGCGAACGTGTACGAGCAGTACTTC. It encodes CASSRRSGTGANVYEQYF.

The V and J genes are TRBV29-1 and TRBJ2-3; TRBD2 might be the D (6 bases). CDR1 is SQVTM and CDR2 is ANQGSEA in the germline V gene. With 1 base removed from V and 3 bases from J, the gap between germline ends came to 14 bases. CDR3 length equals 15 residues. CDR3 nucleotides: TGCAGCGTTGAAGGTCCGGGAGCGGCGACAGATACGCAGTATTTT. Translated: CSVEGPGAATDTQYF.

V gene TRBV11-3 combines with J gene TRBJ1-1; weak D call: TRBD1 (5 bases). The length of the CDR3 is 14 residues. The ends were cut back, 1 base at V and 1 base at J, with 7 bases in the middle. Germline V lookup: CDR1 SGHNT, CDR2 YENEEA. The CDR3 bases are TGTGCCAGCAGCTTAGGGACAAGGAACACTGAAGCTTTCTTT. Amino acid sequence: CASSLGTRNTEAFF.

The chain recombines TRBV20-1 with TRBJ1-1; D is unclear. From germline, CDR1 is DFQATT and CDR2 SNEGSKA (reference sequence). CDR3 length: 17 amino acids. With 3 bases removed from V and 0 bases from J, the gap between germline ends came to 20 bases. CDR3 residues: CSASDLLNPRVNTEAFF. The DNA of the CDR3 is TGCAGTGCTAGTGACCTCCTAAATCCTCGAGTGAACACTGAAGCTTTCTTT.

The V call is TRBV4-3, the J call TRBJ1-2; D possibly corresponds to TRBD1 (5 bases). Germline V gives CDR1 LGHNA, CDR2 YSLEER. The V end lost 1 base, the J end lost 5 bases, and 11 bases lay between the germline ends. The CDR3 extends over 14 amino acids. As DNA, the CDR3 is TGCGCCAGCAGCCAAGCCGTACAGGAGTATGGCTACACCTTC. This translates into CASSQAVQEYGYTF.

The chain carries TRBV6-2 or TRBV6-3 and TRBJ2-7, with TRBD2 identical over 7 bases. The trim removed 4 bases at V and 2 bases at J, leaving 2 bases unmatched. Germline values: CDR1 MNHEY, CDR2 SVGEGT. The CDR3 contains 13 residues. The CDR3 sequence is CASSFGLAYEQYF. The DNA for the CDR3 is TGTGCCAGCAGTTTCGGACTAGCCTACGAGCAGTACTTC.

The chain recombines TRBV9 with TRBJ2-3, with D unresolved. Trimming pared 2 bases from V and 0 bases from J, leaving 10 bases between. Germline assignment: CDR1 SGDLS and CDR2 YYNGEE. The CDR3 contains 15 residues. The CDR3 region has the DNA TGTGCCAGCAGCGTGAGCGTTGGCAGCACAGATACGCAGTATTTT. It yields the protein CASSVSVGSTDTQYF.

The J gene is TRBJ1-3, the V gene TRBV7-2; D is unclear. The CDR3 totals 14 residues. Trimming shortened V by 7 bases and J by 3 bases, and 13 bases separated the two germline ends. The germline V gene has CDR1 SGHTA and CDR2 FQGNSA. The CDR3 protein is CASNSGESGNTIYF. The CDR3 DNA reads as TGTGCCAGCAACTCGGGAGAGAGTGGAAACACCATATATTTT.

V and J are TRBV7-8 and TRBJ1-1; no clear D gene. This CDR3 spans 12 amino acids. Trimming left V 1 base short and J 11 bases short, with 11 bases between. Germline V lookup: CDR1 SGHVS, CDR2 FQNEAQ. CDR3 nucleotides: TGTGCCAGCAGCTTAGAGGTCAGCGTCGCTTTCTTT. Its protein product is CASSLEVSVAFF.

As regards this clone: Other DNA sequences in this specimen translate into the identical CDR3. DNA for the CDR3: TGTGCCAGTAGTATAGGACAGGGCCTCATGAACACTGAAGCTTTCTTT. This translates into CASSIGQGLMNTEAFF. J is TRBJ1-1 and V is TRBV19; 7 nucleotides line up with TRBD1. The CDR3 runs 16 residues. Germline assignment: CDR1 LNHDA and CDR2 SQIVND (reference sequence). V dropped 1 base and J dropped 0; count of bases not matched to a gene: 5.

Comments on this clone: Other DNA sequences from this sample encode an identical CDR3 as well. V usage is TRBV9 and J usage is TRBJ1-1, with no clear D. In germline, CDR1 is SGDLS, CDR2 YYNGEE. V was cut by 0 bases and J by 1 base, with 4 bases left in between. This CDR3 contains 13 residues. The CDR3 protein is CASSVAGNTEAFF. Here the CDR3 DNA reads TGTGCCAGCAGCGTAGCAGGGAACACTGAAGCTTTCTTT.

The chain combines TRBV6-5 with TRBJ2-7; TRBD1 aligns across 11 bases. This CDR3 comprises 15 residues. The V and J ends lost 4 bases and 3 bases, in that order; junction bases with no gene match: 5. Germline CDR1 reads MNHEY; CDR2 reads SVGAGI. The CDR3 reads CASSSGQGAIYEQYF. CDR3 sequence (DNA): TGTGCCAGCAGTTCAGGACAGGGGGCAATCTACGAGCAGTACTTC.

The V gene is TRBV9, the J gene TRBJ2-5, with 10 bases matching TRBD2. The CDR3 covers 15 residues. Germline V lookup: CDR1 SGDLS, CDR2 YYNGEE. J was trimmed by 4 bases and V by 3 bases; bases with no gene match: 6. The CDR3 DNA is TGTGCCAGCAGCGGCGGTTCTAGCGGGGGAGAGACCCAGTACTTC. This encodes CASSGGSSGGETQYF.

The V and J genes are TRBV12-3 or TRBV12-4 and TRBJ1-1, with TRBD1 matching over 7 bases. The CDR3 runs 13 residues. The V gene end was trimmed by 5 bases and the J gene end by 5 bases; junction bases not matched to a gene: 5. CDR3 DNA sequence: TGTGCCAGCAGTAAGGGGGCGCGGACTGAAGCTTTCTTT. It is translated as CASSKGARTEAFF.

This chain joins TRBV5-1 and TRBJ2-7; possible D gene TRBD2, 6 bases. Germline CDR1 SGHRS, CDR2 YFSETQ. The CDR3 has 15 residues. V gave up 4 bases and J gave up 5 bases, with 19 bases separating them. The chain's CDR3 is CASSPGGRGFDEQYF. The CDR3 coding sequence is TGCGCCAGCAGCCCCGGGGGTAGAGGGTTCGACGAGCAGTACTTC.

The J gene is TRBJ1-4, the V gene TRBV9, with TRBD1 matching over 7 bases. With V trimmed by 4 bases and J by 7 bases, 7 bases remained unmatched. Germline CDR1 reads SGDLS; CDR2 reads YYNGEE. CDR3 length equals 14 residues. The CDR3 here is CASSKGAVVEKLFF. In DNA form, the CDR3 reads TGTGCCAGCAGCAAGGGGGCTGTAGTTGAAAAACTGTTTTTT.

This CDR3 is CASKRTGDNQPQHF. CDR3 DNA: TGTGCCAGCAAAAGGACAGGAGACAATCAGCCCCAGCATTTT. V and J are TRBV6-5 and TRBJ1-5; TRBD1 agrees at 7 bases. Trimming at V came to 7 bases and at J to 3 bases, leaving 6 bases not matched to a gene. The CDR3 covers 14 residues. From germline, CDR1 is MNHEY and CDR2 SVGAGI.

The V gene is TRBV29-1, the J gene TRBJ2-1; a possible D gene is TRBD1 (5 bases). Germline loops: CDR1 SQVTM, CDR2 ANQGSEA. CDR3 length: 16 amino acids. V was cut by 2 bases and J by 2 bases, with 16 bases left in between. The CDR3 protein is CSVERTQGFTYNEQFF. DNA for the CDR3: TGCAGCGTTGAACGGACACAAGGGTTCACCTACAATGAGCAGTTCTTC.

The chain employs TRBV6-2 or TRBV6-3 and TRBJ1-2; no clear D gene. The CDR3 runs 12 residues. Trimming shortened V by 6 bases and J by 4 bases, and 9 bases separated the two germline ends. The germline gives CDR1 MNHEY, CDR2 SVGEGT. CDR3 sequence (DNA): TGTGCCAGCAGCCCCGTAGTCTATGGCTACACCTTC. Residues: CASSPVVYGYTF.

The gene calls are TRBV6-2 or TRBV6-3 and TRBJ1-2; D perhaps matches TRBD1 (6 bases). V lost 5 bases to trimming and J lost 8 bases, with 18 bases between them. Germline values: CDR1 MNHEY, CDR2 SVGEGT. The CDR3 runs 14 residues. Here the CDR3 reads CASSLPSPGGGYTF. In DNA, the CDR3 is TGTGCCAGCAGTCTACCATCCCCGGGGGGCGGCTACACCTTC.

The chain joins TRBV5-1 to TRBJ1-1; D possibly corresponds to TRBD1 (5 bases). The CDR3 contains 13 residues. V gave up 4 bases and J gave up 12 bases, with 19 bases separating them. From germline, CDR1 is SGHRS and CDR2 YFSETQ. The DNA for the CDR3 is TGCGCCAGCAGCCCCCAGGGAGGGCACGAGACTTTCTTT. Translated: CASSPQGGHETFF.

The V call is TRBV19, the J call TRBJ1-3; unclear D gene. The V end was cut by 6 bases, the J end by 0 bases, with 12 bases between. Germline V gives CDR1 LNHDA, CDR2 SQIVND (reference sequence). The CDR3 totals 15 residues. The CDR3 sequence is CASRITYNSGNTIYF. In DNA, the CDR3 is TGTGCCAGTAGAATTACATACAACTCTGGAAACACCATATATTTT.